This T cell receptor (beta chain) was recovered during a study of T cell responses to AZD1222 COVID-19 vaccine. This CDR3 region has 14 residues. The germline V gene encodes CDR1 MNHEY and CDR2 SVGAGI. Trimming at V came to 0 bases and at J to 3 bases, leaving 1 base not matched to a gene. Broader study findings: It should be noted that donors were predominantly white British and more often female, and clonal diversity was possibly underestimated. Spike-specific TCR breadth and depth both grew after two AZD1222 doses. Nearly half of spike-specific TCRs reportedly go after variant regions that carry no mutations.

Worth noting for this clone: Its antigen is undetermined.

The assay was immunoSEQ multiplex PCR, and TCRdb's table has in-frame clones only and misses some. The sample has approximately 89,000 clones, about nine tenths seen once; the top ten hold around a tenth. V and J are TRBV6-5 and TRBJ2-7; TRBD2 agrees at 8 bases. This receptor was identified in an adult who received the AZD1222 COVID-19 vaccine. This specimen consisted of peripheral blood, obtained 28 days after the second AZD1222 dose. Here the CDR3 DNA reads TGTGCCAGCAGTTACTCAGCGGGAGACTACGAGCAGTACTTC. It is translated as CASSYSAGDYEQYF.